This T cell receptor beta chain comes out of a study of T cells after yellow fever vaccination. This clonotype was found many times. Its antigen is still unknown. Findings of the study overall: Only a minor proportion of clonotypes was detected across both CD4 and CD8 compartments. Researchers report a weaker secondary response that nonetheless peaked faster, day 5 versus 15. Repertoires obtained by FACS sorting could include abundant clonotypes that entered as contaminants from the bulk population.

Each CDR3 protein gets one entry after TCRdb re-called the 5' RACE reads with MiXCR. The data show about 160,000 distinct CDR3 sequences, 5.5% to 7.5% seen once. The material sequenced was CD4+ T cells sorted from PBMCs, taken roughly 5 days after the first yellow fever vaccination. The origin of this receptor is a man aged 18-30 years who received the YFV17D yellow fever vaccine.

The DNA for the CDR3 is TGCAGTGCTAGAGAGGGTACAGATACGCAGTATTTT. It yields the protein CSAREGTDTQYF. The rearrangement uses TRBV20-1 and TRBJ2-3; D ambiguous. The CDR3 is made up of 12 amino acids. Germline V gene lookup returns CDR1 DFQATT and CDR2 SNEGSKA (reference sequence). V lost 0 bases and J lost 3, with 4 bases in between.